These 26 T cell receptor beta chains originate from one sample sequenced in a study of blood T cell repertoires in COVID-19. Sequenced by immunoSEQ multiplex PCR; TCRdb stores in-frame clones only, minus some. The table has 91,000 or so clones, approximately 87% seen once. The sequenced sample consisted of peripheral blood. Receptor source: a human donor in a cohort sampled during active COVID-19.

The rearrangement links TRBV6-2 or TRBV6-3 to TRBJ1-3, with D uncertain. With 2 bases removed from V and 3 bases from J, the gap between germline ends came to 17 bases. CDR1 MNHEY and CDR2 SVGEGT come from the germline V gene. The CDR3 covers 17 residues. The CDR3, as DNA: TGTGCCAGCAGTTACGTCACTCCTTTTCTTTTTGGAAACACCATATATTTT. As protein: CASSYVTPFLFGNTIYF.

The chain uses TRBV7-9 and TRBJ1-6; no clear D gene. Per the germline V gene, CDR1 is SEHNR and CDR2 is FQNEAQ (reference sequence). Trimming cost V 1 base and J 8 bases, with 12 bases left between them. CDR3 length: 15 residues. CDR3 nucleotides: TGTGCCAGCAGCTTAGGGGTACAGCCTTATTCACCCCTCCACTTT. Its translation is CASSLGVQPYSPLHF.

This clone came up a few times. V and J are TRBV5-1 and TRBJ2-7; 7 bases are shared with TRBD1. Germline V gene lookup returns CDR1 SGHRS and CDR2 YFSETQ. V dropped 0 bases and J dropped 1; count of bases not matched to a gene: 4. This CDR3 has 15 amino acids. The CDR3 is CASSLDPGQSYEQYF. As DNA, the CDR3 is TGCGCCAGCAGCTTGGACCCGGGACAGTCCTACGAGCAGTACTTC.

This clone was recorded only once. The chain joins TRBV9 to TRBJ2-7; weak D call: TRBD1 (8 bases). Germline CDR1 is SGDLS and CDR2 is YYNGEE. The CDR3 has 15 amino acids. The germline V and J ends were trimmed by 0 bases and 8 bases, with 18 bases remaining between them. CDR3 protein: CASSVGGQGGQQQYF. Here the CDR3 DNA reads TGTGCCAGCAGCGTAGGAGGACAGGGAGGGCAGCAGCAGTACTTC.

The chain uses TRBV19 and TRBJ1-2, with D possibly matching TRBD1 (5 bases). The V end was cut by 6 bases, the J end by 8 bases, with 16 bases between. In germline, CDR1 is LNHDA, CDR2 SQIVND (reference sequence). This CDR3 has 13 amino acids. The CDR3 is CASRVGQVGGYTF. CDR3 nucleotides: TGTGCCAGTAGAGTGGGGCAGGTCGGGGGCTACACCTTC.

CDR3 in DNA: TGCGCCAGCAGCCAAGAAGGCGGAGAGATCTATGGCTACACCTTC. Translating it yields CASSQEGGEIYGYTF. The chain recombines TRBV4-1 with TRBJ1-2; D not resolved. The V gene's germline CDR1 is MGHRA and CDR2 YSYEKL. Deletions cut 0 bases from V and 4 bases from J, with 12 bases between. The CDR3 totals 15 residues.

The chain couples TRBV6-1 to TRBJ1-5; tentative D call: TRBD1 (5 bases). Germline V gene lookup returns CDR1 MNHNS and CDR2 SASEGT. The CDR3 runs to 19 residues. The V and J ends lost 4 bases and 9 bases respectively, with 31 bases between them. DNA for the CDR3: TGTGCCAGCAGTGTGAATACCCCCCGGAGGGGAGTTGATGTTCGGCCCCAGCATTTT. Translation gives CASSVNTPRRGVDVRPQHF.

CDR3: CAWTSGGTDTQYF. The CDR3, as DNA: TGTGCCTGGACTAGCGGAGGGACAGATACGCAGTATTTT. The rearrangement links TRBV30 to TRBJ2-3, with TRBD2 matching 7 bases. Germline V gene sequence: CDR1 GTSNPN, CDR2 SVGIG (reference sequence). The trim removed 4 bases at V and 3 bases at J, leaving 4 bases unmatched. CDR3 size: 13 residues.

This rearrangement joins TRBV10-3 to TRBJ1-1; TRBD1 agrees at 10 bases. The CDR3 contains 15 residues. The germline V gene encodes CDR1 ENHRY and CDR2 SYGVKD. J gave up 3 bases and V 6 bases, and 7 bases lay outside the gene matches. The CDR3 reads CAIRGDRGSHTEAFF. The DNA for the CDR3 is TGTGCCATCAGGGGGGACAGGGGATCGCACACTGAAGCTTTCTTT.

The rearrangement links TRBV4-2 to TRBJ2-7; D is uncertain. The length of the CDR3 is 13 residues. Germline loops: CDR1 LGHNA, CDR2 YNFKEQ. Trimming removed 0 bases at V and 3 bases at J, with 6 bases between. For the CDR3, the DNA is TGTGCCAGCAGCCAAGAAATAGTCTACGAGCAGTACTTC. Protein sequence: CASSQEIVYEQYF.

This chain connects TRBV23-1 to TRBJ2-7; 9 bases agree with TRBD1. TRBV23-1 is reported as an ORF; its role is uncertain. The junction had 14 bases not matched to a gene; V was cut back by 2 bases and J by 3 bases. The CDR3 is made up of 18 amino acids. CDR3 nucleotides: TGCGCCAGCAGTCAAACCTTAATTTGGACAGGGGCCGACTACGAGCAGTACTTC. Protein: CASSQTLIWTGADYEQYF.

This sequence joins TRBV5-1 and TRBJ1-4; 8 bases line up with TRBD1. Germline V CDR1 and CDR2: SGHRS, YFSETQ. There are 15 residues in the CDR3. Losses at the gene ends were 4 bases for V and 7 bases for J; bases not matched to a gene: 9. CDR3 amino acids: CASSGQGALGEKLFF. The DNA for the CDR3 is TGCGCCAGCAGCGGTCAGGGGGCGCTAGGTGAAAAACTGTTTTTT.

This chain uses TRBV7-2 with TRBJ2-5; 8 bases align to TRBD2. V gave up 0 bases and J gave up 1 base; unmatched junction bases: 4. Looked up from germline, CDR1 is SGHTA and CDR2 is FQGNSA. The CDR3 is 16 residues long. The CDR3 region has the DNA TGTGCCAGCAGCTTAGCCCACACTAGCGGCCAAGAGACCCAGTACTTC. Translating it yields CASSLAHTSGQETQYF.

CDR3 sequence: CASSFRSANTEAFF. As DNA, the CDR3 is TGTGCCAGCAGTTTCCGGTCTGCGAACACTGAAGCTTTCTTT. The chain employs TRBV6-5 and TRBJ1-1; D ambiguous. From germline, CDR1 is MNHEY and CDR2 SVGAGI. The CDR3 sequence is 14 residues long. Trimming cost V 4 bases and J 1 base, with 10 bases left between them.

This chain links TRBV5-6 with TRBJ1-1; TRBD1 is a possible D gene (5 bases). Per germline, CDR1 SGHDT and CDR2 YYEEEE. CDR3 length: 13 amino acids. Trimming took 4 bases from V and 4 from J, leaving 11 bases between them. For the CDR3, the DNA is TGTGCCAGCAGCCGGGGGTGGCGCACTGAAGCTTTCTTT. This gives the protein CASSRGWRTEAFF.

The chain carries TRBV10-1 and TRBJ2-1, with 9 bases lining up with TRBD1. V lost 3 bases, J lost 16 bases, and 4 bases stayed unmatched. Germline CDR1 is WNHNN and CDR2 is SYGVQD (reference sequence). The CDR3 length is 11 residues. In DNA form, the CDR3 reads TGCGCCAGCAGTGACACAGGGGGCTTTTTCTTC. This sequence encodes CASSDTGGFFF.

DNA for the CDR3: TGTGCCAGCAGCCGAGATGACAGTGCCCTTGGCTATGGCTACACCTTC. Protein: CASSRDDSALGYGYTF. The genes are TRBV4-2 and TRBJ1-2; possible D gene TRBD1, 5 bases. Trimming took 4 bases from V and 4 from J, leaving 19 bases between them. The V gene's germline CDR1 is LGHNA and CDR2 YNFKEQ. The CDR3 is 16 residues long.

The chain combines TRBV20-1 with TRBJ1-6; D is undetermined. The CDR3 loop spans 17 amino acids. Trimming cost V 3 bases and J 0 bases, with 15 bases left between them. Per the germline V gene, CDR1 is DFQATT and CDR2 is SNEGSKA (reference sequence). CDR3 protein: CSASRFQASSYNSPLHF. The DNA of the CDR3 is TGCAGTGCTAGTCGTTTCCAGGCCAGCTCCTATAATTCACCCCTCCACTTT.

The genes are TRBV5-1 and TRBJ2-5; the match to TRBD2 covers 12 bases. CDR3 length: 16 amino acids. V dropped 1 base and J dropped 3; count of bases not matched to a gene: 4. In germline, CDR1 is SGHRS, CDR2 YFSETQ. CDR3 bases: TGCGCCAGCAGCTTGATGCCTAGCGGGGGGGAAGAGACCCAGTACTTC. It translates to CASSLMPSGGEETQYF.

The chain's CDR3 is CASTPDTATDTQYF. The CDR3 DNA sequence: TGTGCCAGCACCCCGGATACAGCCACAGATACGCAGTATTTT. The rearrangement uses TRBV28 and TRBJ2-3; the D is unclear. The V and J ends lost 7 bases and 2 bases respectively, with 13 bases between them. Germline loops: CDR1 MDHEN, CDR2 SYDVKM. The CDR3 covers 14 residues.

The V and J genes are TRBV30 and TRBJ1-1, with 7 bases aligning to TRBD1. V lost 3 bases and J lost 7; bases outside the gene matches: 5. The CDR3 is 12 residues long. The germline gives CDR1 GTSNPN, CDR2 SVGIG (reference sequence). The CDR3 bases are TGTGCCTGGAGCGACAGGGATGATGAAGCTTTCTTT. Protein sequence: CAWSDRDDEAFF.

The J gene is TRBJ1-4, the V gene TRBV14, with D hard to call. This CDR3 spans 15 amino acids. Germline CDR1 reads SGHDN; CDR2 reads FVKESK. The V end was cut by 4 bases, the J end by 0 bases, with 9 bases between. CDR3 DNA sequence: TGTGCCAGCAGCCTGCGAGCCGCAACTAATGAAAAACTGTTTTTT. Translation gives CASSLRAATNEKLFF.

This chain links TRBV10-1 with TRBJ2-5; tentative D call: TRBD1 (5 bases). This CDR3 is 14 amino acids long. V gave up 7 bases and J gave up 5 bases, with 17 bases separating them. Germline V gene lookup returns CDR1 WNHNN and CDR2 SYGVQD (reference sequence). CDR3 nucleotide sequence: TGCGCCAGCATTGACCCAAGGGGATGGGAGACCCAGTACTTC. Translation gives CASIDPRGWETQYF.

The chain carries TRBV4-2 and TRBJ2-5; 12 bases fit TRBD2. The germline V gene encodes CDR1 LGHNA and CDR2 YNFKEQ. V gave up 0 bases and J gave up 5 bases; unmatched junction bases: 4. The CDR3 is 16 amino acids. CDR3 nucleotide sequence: TGTGCCAGCAGCCAAGATCTAGCGGGGGGGCGGGAGACCCAGTACTTC. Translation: CASSQDLAGGRETQYF.

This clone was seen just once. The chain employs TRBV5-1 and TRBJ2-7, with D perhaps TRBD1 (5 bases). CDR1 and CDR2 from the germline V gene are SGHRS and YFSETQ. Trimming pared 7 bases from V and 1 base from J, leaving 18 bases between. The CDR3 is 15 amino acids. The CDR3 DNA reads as TGCGCCAGCTCCCCCAGGGCCGAAAGGTCCTACGAGCAGTACTTC. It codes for CASSPRAERSYEQYF.

CDR3 amino acids: CASSPGLNSYNEQFF. In DNA form, the CDR3 reads TGCGCCAGCAGCCCGGGACTAAACTCCTACAATGAGCAGTTCTTC. The rearrangement uses TRBV5-1 and TRBJ2-1; TRBD2 matches at 7 bases. CDR1 and CDR2 from the germline V gene are SGHRS and YFSETQ. V lost 4 bases to trimming and J lost 0 bases; unmatched junction nucleotides: 4. This CDR3 spans 15 amino acids.